The clone carrying this T cell receptor (beta chain) was picked up many times. Its antigen is unknown. Breast cancer patients provided tissue from their axillary draining lymph nodes. In TCRdb, the multiplex PCR reads were re-called with MiXCR into one record per CDR3 protein. This sample carries 140,000 to 150,000 distinct CDR3 sequences, approximately 30% of them seen once, and the ten largest clones take around 2.3%. V shed 9 bases and J shed 10 bases, with 13 bases lying between them. The V gene's germline CDR1 is SGDLS and CDR2 YYNGEE. The CDR3 has 11 amino acids. This sample was included in a study of breast tumors, draining lymph nodes, adjacent tissues. Study-wide results and caveats: Tumor and nontumor repertoires were significantly more similar in luminal-like than in basal-like breast cancer. Tumor TCR diversity was below lymph nodes but above nontumor tissue.

This receptor was taken from a female donor with breast cancer. Some clones in this sample may be carry-over from other donors' samples. The V and J genes are TRBV9 and TRBJ2-2, with D uncertain. Sequencing was carried out using axillary lymph node tissue. CDR3: CAIERVEELFF. The CDR3 DNA reads as TGTGCCATTGAAAGGGTTGAGGAGCTGTTTTTT.